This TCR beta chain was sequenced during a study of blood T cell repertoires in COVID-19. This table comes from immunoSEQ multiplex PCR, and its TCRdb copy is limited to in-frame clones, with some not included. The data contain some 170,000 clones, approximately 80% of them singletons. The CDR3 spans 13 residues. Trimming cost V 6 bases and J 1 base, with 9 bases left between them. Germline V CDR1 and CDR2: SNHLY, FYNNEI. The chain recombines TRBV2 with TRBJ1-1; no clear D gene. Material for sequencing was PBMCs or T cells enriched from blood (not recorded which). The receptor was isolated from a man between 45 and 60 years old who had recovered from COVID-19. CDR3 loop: CASRLTANTEAFF. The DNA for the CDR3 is TGTGCCAGCAGACTCACAGCGAACACTGAAGCTTTCTTT.